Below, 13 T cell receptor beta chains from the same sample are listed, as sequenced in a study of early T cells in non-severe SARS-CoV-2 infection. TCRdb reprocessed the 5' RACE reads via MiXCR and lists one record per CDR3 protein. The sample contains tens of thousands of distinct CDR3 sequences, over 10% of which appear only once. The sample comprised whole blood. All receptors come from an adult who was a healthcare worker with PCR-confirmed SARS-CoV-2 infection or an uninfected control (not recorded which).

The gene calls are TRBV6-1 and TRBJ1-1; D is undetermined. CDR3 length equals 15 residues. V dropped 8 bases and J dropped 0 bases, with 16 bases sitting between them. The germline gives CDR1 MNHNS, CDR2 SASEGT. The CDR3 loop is CASRPQAAMNTEAFF. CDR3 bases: TGTGCCAGCCGCCCCCAGGCGGCCATGAACACTGAAGCTTTCTTT.

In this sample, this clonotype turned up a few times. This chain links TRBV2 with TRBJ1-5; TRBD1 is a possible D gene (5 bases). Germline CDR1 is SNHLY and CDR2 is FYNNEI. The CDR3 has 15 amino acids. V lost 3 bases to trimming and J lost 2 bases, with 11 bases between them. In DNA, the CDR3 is TGTGCCAGCAGTGAGGTTGGGGGGGGCAATCAGCCCCAGCATTTT. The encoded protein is CASSEVGGGNQPQHF.

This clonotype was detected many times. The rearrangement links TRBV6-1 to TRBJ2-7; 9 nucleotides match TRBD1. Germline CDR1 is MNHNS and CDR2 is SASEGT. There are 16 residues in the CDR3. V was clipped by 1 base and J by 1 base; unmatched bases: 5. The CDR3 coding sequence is TGTGCCAGCAGTGAAGAACTGACAGGGGGTTCCTACGAGCAGTACTTC. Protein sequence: CASSEELTGGSYEQYF.

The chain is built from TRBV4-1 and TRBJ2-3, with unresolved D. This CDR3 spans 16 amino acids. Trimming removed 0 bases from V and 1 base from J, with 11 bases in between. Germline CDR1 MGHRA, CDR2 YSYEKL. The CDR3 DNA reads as TGCGCCAGCAGCCAAGAGGCCGTTAACGGCACAGATACGCAGTATTTT. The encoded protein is CASSQEAVNGTDTQYF.

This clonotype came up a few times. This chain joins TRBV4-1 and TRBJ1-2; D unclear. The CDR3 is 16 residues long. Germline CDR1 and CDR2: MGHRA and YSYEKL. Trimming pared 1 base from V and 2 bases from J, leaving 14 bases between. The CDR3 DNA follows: TGCGCCAGCAGCCAAGGGCTGCCCAGACTCAACTATGGCTACACCTTC. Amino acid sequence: CASSQGLPRLNYGYTF.

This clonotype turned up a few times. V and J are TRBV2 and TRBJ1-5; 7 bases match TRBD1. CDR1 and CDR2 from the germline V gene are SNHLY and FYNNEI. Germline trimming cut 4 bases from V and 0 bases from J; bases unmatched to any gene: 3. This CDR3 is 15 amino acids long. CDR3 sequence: CASSGDSHSNQPQHF. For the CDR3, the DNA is TGTGCCAGCAGTGGGGACAGCCATAGCAATCAGCCCCAGCATTTT.

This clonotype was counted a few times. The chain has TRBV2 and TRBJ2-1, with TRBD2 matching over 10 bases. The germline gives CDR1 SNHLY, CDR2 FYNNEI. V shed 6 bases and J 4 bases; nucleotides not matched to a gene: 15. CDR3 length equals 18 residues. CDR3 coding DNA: TGTGCCAGCAGGCAAAGGTCTGGCCTAGCGGGGGAATACAATGAGCAGTTCTTC. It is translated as CASRQRSGLAGEYNEQFF. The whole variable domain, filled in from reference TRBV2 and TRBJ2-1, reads EPEVTQTPSHQVTQMGQEVILRCVPISNHLYFYWYRQILGQKVEFLVSFYNNEISEKSEIFDDQFSVERPDGSNFTLKIRSTKLEDSAMYFCASRQRSGLAGEYNEQFFGPGTRLTVL.

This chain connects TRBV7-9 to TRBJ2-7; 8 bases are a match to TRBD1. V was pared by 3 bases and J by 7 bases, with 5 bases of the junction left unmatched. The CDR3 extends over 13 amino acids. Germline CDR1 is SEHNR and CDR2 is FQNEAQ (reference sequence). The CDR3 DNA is TGTGCCAGCAGCTTCCAGGGGGCGTGGGAGCAGTACTTC. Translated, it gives CASSFQGAWEQYF.

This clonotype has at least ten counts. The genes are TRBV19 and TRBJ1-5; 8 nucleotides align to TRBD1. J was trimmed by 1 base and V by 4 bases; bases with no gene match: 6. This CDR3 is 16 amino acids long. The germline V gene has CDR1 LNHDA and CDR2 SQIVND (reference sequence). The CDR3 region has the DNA TGTGCCAGTAGTACTCCCGGACAGGGAAGCAATCAGCCCCAGCATTTT. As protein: CASSTPGQGSNQPQHF.

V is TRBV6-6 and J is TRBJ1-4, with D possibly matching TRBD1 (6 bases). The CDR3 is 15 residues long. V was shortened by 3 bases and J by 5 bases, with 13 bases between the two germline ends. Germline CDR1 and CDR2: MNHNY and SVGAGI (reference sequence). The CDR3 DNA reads TGTGCCAGCAGTTATAGTCAGGGGTTGAATGAAAAACTGTTTTTT. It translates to CASSYSQGLNEKLFF.

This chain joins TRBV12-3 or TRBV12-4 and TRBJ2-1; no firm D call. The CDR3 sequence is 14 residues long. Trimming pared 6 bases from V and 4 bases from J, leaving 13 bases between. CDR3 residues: CASRASVRYNEQFF. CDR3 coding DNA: TGTGCCAGCAGGGCGAGCGTTAGGTACAATGAGCAGTTCTTC.

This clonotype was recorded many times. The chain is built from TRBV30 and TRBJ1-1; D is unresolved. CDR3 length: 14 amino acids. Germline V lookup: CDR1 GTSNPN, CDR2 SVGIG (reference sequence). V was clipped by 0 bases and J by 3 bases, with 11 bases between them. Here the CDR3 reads CAWSVRLGYTEAFF. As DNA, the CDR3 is TGTGCCTGGAGTGTCAGGTTGGGGTACACTGAAGCTTTCTTT.

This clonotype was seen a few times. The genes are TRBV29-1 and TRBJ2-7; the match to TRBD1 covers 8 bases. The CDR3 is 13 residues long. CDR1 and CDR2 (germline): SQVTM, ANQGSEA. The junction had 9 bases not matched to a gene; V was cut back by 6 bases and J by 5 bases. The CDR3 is CSVPGQGGHEQYF. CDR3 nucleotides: TGCAGCGTCCCCGGACAGGGCGGACACGAGCAGTACTTC.